The clone carrying this T cell receptor (beta chain) has only one observation. Its specificity is unknown. This record belongs to a study of graft-versus-host responses after intestinal transplantation. On the study more broadly: Anti-thymocyte globulin induction, then tacrolimus and steroids for two to four years, went to all recipients.

Here immunoSEQ multiplex PCR was the method, and the copy in TCRdb shows in-frame clones only, minus some. The sample lists 35,000 to 45,000 clones, roughly 94% seen once, with roughly 0.22% in the top ten. This clonotype was obtained from a human donor who was the organ donor for an intestinal transplant. The sample was unstimulated CD4+ T cells sorted from spleen or lymph node cells, taken before transplant.

Written as DNA, the CDR3 is TGCGCCAGCAGCTTGGGTGAAAAACTGTTTTTT. It encodes CASSLGEKLFF. V usage is TRBV5-1 and J usage is TRBJ1-4; D is ambiguous. This CDR3 has 11 residues. Germline lookup yields CDR1 SGHRS and CDR2 YFSETQ. V lost 0 bases to trimming and J lost 7 bases, with 1 base between them. Together with reference TRBV5-1 and TRBJ1-4, the CDR3 gives the full variable domain: KAGVTQTPRYLIKTRGQQVTLSCSPISGHRSVSWYQQTPGQGLQFLFEYFSETQRNKGNFPGRFSGRQFSNSRSEMNVSTLELGDSALYLCASSLGEKLFFGSGTQLSVL.